This is a list of T cell receptor beta chains from one sample in a study of T-cell reconstitution after alpha-beta-depleted transplantation in children. TCRdb processed the PCR reads anew with MiXCR; each CDR3 protein has one entry. Here the sample spans approximately 240,000 distinct CDR3 sequences, around 10% being singletons. This specimen consisted of PBMCs from the stem cell graft donor, obtained from the stem cell graft. All receptors derive from a human donor who donated a stem cell graft to a child with acute lymphoblastic leukemia. Both conserved end residues are part of each CDR3. A D gene is named only where the DNA matches it firmly. A row's size may be missing; if present it is once, few, many or a size class.

many | TRBJ2-7 | TRBD2 | TRBV7-2 | CASRIRGGAPYEQYF | TGTGCCAGTAGGATACGGGGGGGGGCTCCCTACGAGCAGTACTTC
- | TRBJ1-2 | - | TRBV12-3/TRBV12-4 | CASSFLTKGYGYTF | TGTGCCAGCAGTTTCCTGACGAAGGGCTATGGCTACACCTTC
many | TRBJ1-1 | - | TRBV20-1 | CSASSDREKTEAFF | TGCAGTGCCTCATCGGACAGAGAGAAGACTGAAGCTTTCTTT
- | TRBJ1-2 | - | TRBV25-1 | CASSPTGSYGYTF | TGTGCCAGCAGTCCAACAGGTTCCTATGGCTACACCTTC
many | TRBJ2-1 | TRBD1 | TRBV18 | CASSLGTANEQFF | TGTGCCAGCTCACTCGGGACAGCCAATGAGCAGTTCTTC
once | TRBJ1-1 | TRBD1 | TRBV7-2 | CASSWRTGDAFF | TGTGCCAGCAGCTGGCGGACAGGGGACGCTTTCTTT
- | TRBJ2-7 | TRBD2 | TRBV20-1 | CSARASGGASEQYF | TGCAGTGCGAGAGCTAGCGGGGGGGCCTCCGAGCAGTACTTC
many | TRBJ2-3 | - | TRBV27 | CASSSPNPLTGDGTDTQYF | TGTGCCAGCAGTTCCCCCAATCCCCTGACGGGGGACGGCACAGATACGCAGTATTTT
few | TRBJ1-4 | - | TRBV12-3/TRBV12-4 | CASSLGDDHEKLFF | TGTGCCAGCAGTTTGGGGGACGATCATGAAAAACTGTTTTTT
- | TRBJ1-1 | - | TRBV6-1 | CASSEVVTTVGNTEAFF | TGTGCCAGCAGTGAAGTGGTCACGACGGTTGGGAACACTGAAGCTTTCTTT
once | TRBJ2-7 | - | TRBV5-1 | CASSLRANSYEQYF | TGCGCCAGCAGCTTGAGGGCTAACTCCTACGAGCAGTACTTC
- | TRBJ1-2 | - | TRBV20-1 | CSAYGGRVSGYTF | TGCAGTGCTTACGGAGGTAGAGTCTCTGGCTACACCTTC
- | TRBJ2-2 | - | TRBV6-2/TRBV6-3 | CASSIQGQSGELFF | TGTGCCAGCAGTATTCAGGGGCAGTCCGGGGAGCTGTTTTTT
many | TRBJ2-2 | - | TRBV3-1 | CASSQGGSGELFF | TGTGCCAGCAGCCAAGGGGGCTCGGGGGAGCTGTTTTTT
many | TRBJ2-7 | - | TRBV5-6 | CASSLTDNSYEQYF | TGTGCCAGCAGCTTGACAGATAACTCCTACGAGCAGTACTTC
many | TRBJ1-2 | TRBD1 | TRBV9 | CASSVVRDRVNGYTF | TGTGCCAGCAGCGTAGTCAGAGACAGGGTAAATGGCTACACCTTC
- | TRBJ1-2 | TRBD1 | TRBV27 | CASGRQGAFGYTF | TGTGCCAGCGGGAGACAGGGGGCTTTTGGCTACACCTTC
many | TRBJ2-7 | TRBD1 | TRBV5-5 | CASSLRDRVGYEQYF | TGTGCCAGCAGCTTGCGGGACAGGGTTGGCTACGAGCAGTACTTC
many | TRBJ2-3 | - | TRBV18 | CASSHGEAPDTQYF | TGTGCCAGCTCGCATGGGGAGGCCCCAGATACGCAGTATTTT
many | TRBJ2-2 | - | TRBV5-1 | CASSPGAAGELFF | TGCGCCAGCAGCCCCGGCGCGGCCGGGGAGCTGTTTTTT
many | TRBJ1-5 | - | TRBV20-1 | CSANSEPNQPQHF | TGCAGTGCTAACAGTGAGCCCAATCAGCCCCAGCATTTT
- | TRBJ2-1 | - | TRBV7-8 | CASSLVSHQTSYNEQFF | TGTGCCAGCAGCTTAGTCTCTCACCAAACATCCTACAATGAGCAGTTCTTC
few | TRBJ2-3 | TRBD2 | TRBV2 | CASSEAVAGAYDTQYF | TGTGCCAGCAGTGAAGCGGTAGCGGGGGCTTACGATACGCAGTATTTT
many | TRBJ2-3 | - | TRBV5-1 | CASSVPAGSLTAFGTDTQYF | TGCGCCAGCAGCGTGCCTGCTGGCAGCCTTACGGCGTTTGGCACAGATACGCAGTATTTT
- | TRBJ2-2 | - | TRBV5-1 | CASLDSLGTGELFF | TGCGCCAGCCTAGACAGCCTGGGAACCGGGGAGCTGTTTTTT
many | TRBJ2-3 | TRBD2 | TRBV7-8 | CASSLTGTSGVISSVTQYF | TGTGCCAGCAGCTTAACCGGGACTAGCGGGGTGATTAGCAGTGTTACGCAGTATTTT
few | TRBJ1-6 | - | TRBV6-1 | CASNRDRLRNSPLHF | TGTGCCAGCAACCGGGACCGCCTTAGAAATTCACCCCTCCACTTT
many | TRBJ1-2 | - | TRBV27 | CASSPLTGNYGYTF | TGTGCCAGCAGTCCTCTTACAGGGAACTATGGCTACACCTTC
few | TRBJ1-2 | - | TRBV12-3/TRBV12-4 | CASRSGYGYTF | TGTGCCAGCCGGTCCGGGTATGGCTACACCTTC
few | TRBJ2-3 | - | TRBV20-1 | CSAGSAFTDTQYF | TGCAGTGCAGGAAGTGCGTTCACAGATACGCAGTATTTT
few | TRBJ2-2 | - | TRBV19 | CASSIWAENTGELFF | TGTGCCAGTAGTATATGGGCAGAGAACACCGGGGAGCTGTTTTTT
- | TRBJ1-2 | TRBD1 | TRBV7-2 | CASSPQGGDYGYTF | TGTGCCAGCAGCCCCCAGGGGGGGGACTATGGCTACACCTTC
- | TRBJ1-1 | TRBD1 | TRBV5-6 | CASSMGTGMSSTEAFF | TGTGCCAGCAGCATGGGGACAGGGATGTCCTCCACTGAAGCTTTCTTT
many | TRBJ2-7 | - | TRBV27 | CASSLDHPIYEQYF | TGTGCCAGCAGTTTAGATCACCCTATATACGAGCAGTACTTC
many | TRBJ2-1 | TRBD2 | TRBV5-1 | CASSLQGLAGGVNEQFF | TGCGCCAGCAGCTTGCAGGGACTAGCGGGGGGGGTCAATGAGCAGTTCTTC
- | TRBJ2-1 | - | TRBV29-1 | CSARIRYGQFF | TGCAGCGCCAGGATCCGCTACGGGCAGTTCTTC
many | TRBJ1-1 | - | TRBV12-3/TRBV12-4 | CASSPRLAPEAFF | TGTGCCAGCAGTCCCCGATTGGCACCTGAAGCTTTCTTT
- | TRBJ1-2 | TRBD1 | TRBV7-9 | CATVRDSDPNYGYTF | TGTGCCACCGTTAGGGACAGCGACCCTAACTATGGCTACACCTTC
few | TRBJ2-5 | - | TRBV10-3 | CATKPTGQETQYF | TGTGCCACCAAACCGACAGGACAAGAGACCCAGTACTTC
few | TRBJ1-1 | - | TRBV2 | CASSEATVEGSEAFF | TGTGCCAGCAGTGAAGCGACTGTGGAGGGGTCTGAAGCTTTCTTT
many | TRBJ1-4 | - | TRBV5-1 | CASSFDSAGNEKLFF | TGCGCCAGCAGCTTCGACTCCGCCGGTAATGAAAAACTGTTTTTT
many | TRBJ2-1 | TRBD1 | TRBV7-2 | CASSLRFVGQGGYNEQFF | TGTGCCAGCAGCTTGCGATTTGTCGGACAGGGTGGTTACAATGAGCAGTTCTTC
few | TRBJ2-2 | TRBD2 | TRBV7-8 | CASSSGGANTGELFF | TGTGCCAGCAGCTCCGGGGGGGCCAACACCGGGGAGCTGTTTTTT
few | TRBJ2-1 | TRBD2 | TRBV12-3/TRBV12-4 | CASSPPSGGAGYNEQFF | TGTGCCAGCAGCCCTCCGAGCGGGGGGGCCGGGTACAATGAGCAGTTCTTC